This TCR beta chain came from a study of CD8+ T cells in alopecia areata. RNA was isolated and reverse transcribed to cDNA, the sequencing template. Some clones are missing from TCRdb's copy, which holds only in-frame ones; the method was immunoSEQ multiplex PCR. The profile shows under 250,000 clones, roughly three fifths of them singletons. From germline, CDR1 is MNHEY and CDR2 SVGAGI. There are 13 residues in the CDR3. Trimming took 6 bases from V and 2 from J, leaving 11 bases between them. The source of this sequence is a human donor in good health. Material: CD8+ T cells sorted from blood. V and J are TRBV6-5 and TRBJ2-7; D possibly uses TRBD1 or TRBD2 (6 bases each). In DNA, the CDR3 is TGTGCCAGCAGCGGAGGGGGGACCTACGAGCAGTACTTC. It translates to CASSGGGTYEQYF.